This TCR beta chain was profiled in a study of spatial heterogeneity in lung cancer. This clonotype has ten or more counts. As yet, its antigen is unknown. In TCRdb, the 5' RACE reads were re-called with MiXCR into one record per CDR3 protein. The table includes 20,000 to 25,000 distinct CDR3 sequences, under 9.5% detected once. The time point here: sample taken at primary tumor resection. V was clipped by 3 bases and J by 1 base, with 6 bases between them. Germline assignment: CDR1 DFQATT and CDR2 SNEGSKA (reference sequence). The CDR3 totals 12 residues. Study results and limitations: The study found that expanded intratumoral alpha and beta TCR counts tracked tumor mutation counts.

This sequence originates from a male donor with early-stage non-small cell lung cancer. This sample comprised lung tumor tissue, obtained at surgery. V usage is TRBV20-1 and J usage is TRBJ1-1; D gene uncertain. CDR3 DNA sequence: TGCAGTGCTAGCCACCCGAACACTGAAGCTTTCTTT. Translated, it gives CSASHPNTEAFF.